The following is a T cell receptor (beta chain) sequence with its context. Its antigen is as yet unknown. This record comes from a study of human CD8 memory T cell subsets. Study-wide findings and caveats: Chao1 estimates suggested higher diversity in stem-like memory T cells than in precursor exhausted T cells. A similarly high level of diversity characterized stem-like memory and precursor exhausted T cells, unlike effector memory cells. The authors found that stem-like memory and precursor exhausted T cell repertoires overlapped minimally.

This CDR3 comprises 14 residues. In germline, CDR1 is SGHTA, CDR2 FQGTGA. Buffy coats of healthy donors provided the PBMC used. Libraries for TCR beta were constructed using UMI-labeled 5' RACE. Reanalyzing the 5' RACE reads, TCRdb keeps one entry per CDR3 protein, without DNA. The table lists 10,000 to 15,000 distinct CDR3 sequences, with approximately 15% in the top ten. The chain carries TRBV7-3 and TRBJ2-3. This clonotype was obtained from a human donor in good health. Sequences were obtained from CD8+ T cells from PBMCs. The CDR3 sequence is CASSLLGNADTQYF.